This record looks at one T cell receptor beta chain sequence and its context. V shed 1 base and J 7 bases; nucleotides not matched to a gene: 15. In germline, CDR1 is MGHRA, CDR2 YSYEKL. The CDR3 is 18 amino acids. Method: immunoSEQ multiplex PCR; TCRdb's copy keeps in-frame clones and lacks some. The repertoire holds some 59,000 clones, with approximately 94% as singletons. The sample originates from a study of preoperative IRX-2 immunotherapy in early breast cancer. The treatment here: preoperative locoregional IRX-2 cytokine immunotherapy. Sampling was carried out from a patient treated with IRX-2 immunotherapy. This receptor was taken from a human donor with breast cancer. The rearrangement uses TRBV4-1 and TRBJ2-1, with 8 nucleotides matching TRBD2. The DNA of the CDR3 is TGCGCCAGCAGCCAAGGGGATAGCGGGGCGGGGGGTCGTAATGAGCAGTTCTTC. It translates to CASSQGDSGAGGRNEQFF.